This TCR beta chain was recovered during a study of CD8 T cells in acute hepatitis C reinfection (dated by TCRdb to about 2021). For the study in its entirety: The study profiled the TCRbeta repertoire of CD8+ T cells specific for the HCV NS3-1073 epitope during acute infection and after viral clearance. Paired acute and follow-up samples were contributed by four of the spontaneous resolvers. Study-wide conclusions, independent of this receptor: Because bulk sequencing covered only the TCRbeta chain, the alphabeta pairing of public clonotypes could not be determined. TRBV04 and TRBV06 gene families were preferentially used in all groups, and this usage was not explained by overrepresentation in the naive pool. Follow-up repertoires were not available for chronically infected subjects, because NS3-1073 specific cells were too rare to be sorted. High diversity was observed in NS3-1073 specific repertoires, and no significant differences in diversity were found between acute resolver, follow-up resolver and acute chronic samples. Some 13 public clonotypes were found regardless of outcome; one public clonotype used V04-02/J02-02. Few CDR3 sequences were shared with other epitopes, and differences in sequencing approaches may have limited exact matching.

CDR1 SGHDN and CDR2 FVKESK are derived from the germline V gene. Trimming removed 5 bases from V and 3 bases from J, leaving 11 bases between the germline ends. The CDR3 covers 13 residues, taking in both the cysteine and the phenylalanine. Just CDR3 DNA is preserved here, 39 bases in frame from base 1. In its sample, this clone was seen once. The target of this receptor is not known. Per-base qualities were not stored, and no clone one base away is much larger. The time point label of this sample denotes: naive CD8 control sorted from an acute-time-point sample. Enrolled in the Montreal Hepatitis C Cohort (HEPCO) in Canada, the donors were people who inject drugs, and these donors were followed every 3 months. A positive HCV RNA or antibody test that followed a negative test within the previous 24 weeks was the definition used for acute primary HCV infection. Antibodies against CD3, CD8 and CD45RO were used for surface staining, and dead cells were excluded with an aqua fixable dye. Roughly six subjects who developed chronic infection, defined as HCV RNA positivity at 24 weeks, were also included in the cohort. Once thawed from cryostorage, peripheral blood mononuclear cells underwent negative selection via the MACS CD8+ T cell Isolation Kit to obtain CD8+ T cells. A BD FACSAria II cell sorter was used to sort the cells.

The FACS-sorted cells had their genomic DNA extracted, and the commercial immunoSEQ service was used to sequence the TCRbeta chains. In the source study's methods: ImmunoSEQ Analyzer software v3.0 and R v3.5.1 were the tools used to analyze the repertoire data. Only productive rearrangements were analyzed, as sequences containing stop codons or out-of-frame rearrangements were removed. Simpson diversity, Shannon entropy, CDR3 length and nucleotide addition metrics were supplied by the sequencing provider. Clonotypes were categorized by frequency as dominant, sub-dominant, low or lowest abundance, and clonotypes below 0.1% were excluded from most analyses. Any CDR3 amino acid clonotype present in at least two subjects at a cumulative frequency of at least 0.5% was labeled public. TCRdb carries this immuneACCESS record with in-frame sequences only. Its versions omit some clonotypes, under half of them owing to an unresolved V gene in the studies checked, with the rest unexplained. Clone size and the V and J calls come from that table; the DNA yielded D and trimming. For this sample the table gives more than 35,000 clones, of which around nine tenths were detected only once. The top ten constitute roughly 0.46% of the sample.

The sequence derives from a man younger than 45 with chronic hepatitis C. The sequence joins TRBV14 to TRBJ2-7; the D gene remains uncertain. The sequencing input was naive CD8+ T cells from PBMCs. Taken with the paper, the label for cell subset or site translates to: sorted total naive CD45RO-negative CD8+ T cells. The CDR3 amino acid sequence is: CASSAPNDYEQYF. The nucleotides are TGTGCCAGCAGCGCCCCGAACGACTACGAGCAGTACTTC.